This TCR beta chain derives from a study of cytomegalovirus exposure and HLA in healthy donors. Sequenced by immunoSEQ multiplex PCR; TCRdb stores in-frame clones only, minus some. The sample consists of 100,000 to 150,000 clones, roughly 89% of them appearing once. Germline V lookup: CDR1 LGHNA, CDR2 YSLEER. The J segment lost 3 bases and the V segment lost 3 bases, leaving 2 bases of the junction unmatched. The CDR3 consists of 15 residues. The clonotype originates from a woman between 18 and 29 years old in good health and CMV-seronegative. The sequenced sample was PBMCs. The chain joins TRBV4-3 to TRBJ2-1, with 10 bases matching TRBD2. The CDR3 DNA follows: TGCGCCAGCAGCCACCCTAGCGGGGGCTACAATGAGCAGTTCTTC. Residues: CASSHPSGGYNEQFF.